The 30 T cell receptor beta chains in this list originate from one sample, sequenced in a study of blood T cell repertoires in COVID-19. The repertoire was sequenced with immunoSEQ multiplex PCR; TCRdb's copy has only in-frame clones and lacks some. The sample has 230,000 or so clones, 84% seen once. What was sequenced was peripheral blood. Receptors were obtained from a man between 50 and 59 years old with active or convalescent COVID-19.

Here the CDR3 reads CASSATKRATYEQYF. DNA for the CDR3: TGCGCCAGCAGTGCGACTAAGCGGGCAACCTACGAGCAGTACTTC. The V gene is TRBV10-2, the J gene TRBJ2-7, with D maybe TRBD2 (6 bases). Trimming left V 4 bases short and J 2 bases short, with 15 bases between. CDR1 and CDR2 (germline): WSHSY, SAAADI. CDR3 length: 15 amino acids.

V and J are TRBV14 and TRBJ2-2; no firm D call. The CDR3 is made up of 16 amino acids. CDR1 and CDR2 from the germline V gene are SGHDN and FVKESK. V was cut by 2 bases and J by 0 bases, with 10 bases left in between. DNA for the CDR3: TGTGCCAGCAGCCAAATCGGAGTCTCGAACACCGGGGAGCTGTTTTTT. Translation gives CASSQIGVSNTGELFF.

The chain combines TRBV2 with TRBJ1-1; a possible D gene is TRBD1 (5 bases). The CDR3 runs 14 residues. Per germline, CDR1 SNHLY and CDR2 FYNNEI. The V gene lost 6 bases and the J gene lost 1 base, with 12 bases spanning the gap. The CDR3 nucleotides read TGTGCCAGCAGGGCGGGACGGACGAACACTGAAGCTTTCTTT. Its protein is CASRAGRTNTEAFF.

J is TRBJ2-7 and V is TRBV7-2; perhaps TRBD1 as D (5 bases). Germline CDR1 and CDR2: SGHTA and FQGNSA. CDR3 length equals 14 residues. V lost 4 bases and J lost 0, with 10 bases in between. CDR3 nucleotide sequence: TGTGCCAGCAGCTGGGGCTCCAGCTCCTACGAGCAGTACTTC. This gives the protein CASSWGSSSYEQYF.

The chain carries TRBV5-4 and TRBJ2-2; D possibly corresponds to TRBD1 (6 bases). V was clipped by 4 bases and J by 7 bases, with 11 bases between them. Looked up from germline, CDR1 is SGHNT and CDR2 is YYREEE (reference sequence). This CDR3 region has 13 residues. In nucleotides, the CDR3 is TGTGCCAGCAGCGATCAGGGGATCGGGGAGCTGTTTTTT. This sequence encodes CASSDQGIGELFF.

This chain uses TRBV27 with TRBJ2-7; 10 nucleotides match TRBD1. The germline gives CDR1 MNHEY, CDR2 SMNVEV (reference sequence). The CDR3 covers 14 residues. J was trimmed by 4 bases and V by 11 bases; bases with no gene match: 11. The CDR3 DNA follows: TGTGCCGGATATTACCAGGGACAGGGGTACGAGCAGTACTTC. Amino acid sequence: CAGYYQGQGYEQYF.

The rearrangement links TRBV2 to TRBJ1-4; tentative D call: TRBD1 (6 bases). Per germline, CDR1 SNHLY and CDR2 FYNNEI. The V and J ends lost 9 bases and 7 bases respectively, with 15 bases between them. CDR3 length: 13 amino acids. CDR3 DNA: TGTGCCAGTCTGGGGCAGGGGAGTGAAAAACTGTTTTTT. Translating gives CASLGQGSEKLFF. Filled out from reference TRBV2 and TRBJ1-4, the complete variable domain reads EPEVTQTPSHQVTQMGQEVILRCVPISNHLYFYWYRQILGQKVEFLVSFYNNEISEKSEIFDDQFSVERPDGSNFTLKIRSTKLEDSAMYFCASLGQGSEKLFFGSGTQLSVL.

V and J are TRBV7-2 and TRBJ2-2; tentatively, D is TRBD2 (6 bases). The CDR3 loop spans 14 amino acids. Germline CDR1 and CDR2: SGHTA and FQGNSA. V was cut by 5 bases and J by 6 bases, with 13 bases left in between. CDR3 bases: TGTGCCAGCAGCCCTTCGGGGGTGCCCGGGGAGCTGTTTTTT. Translating gives CASSPSGVPGELFF.

The chain uses TRBV29-1 and TRBJ2-4, with 8 bases identical to TRBD2. The CDR3 contains 15 residues. V shed 0 bases and J 9 bases; nucleotides not matched to a gene: 10. Germline values: CDR1 SQVTM, CDR2 ANQGSEA. CDR3: CSVEDRSGGLGIQYF. The CDR3 coding sequence is TGCAGCGTTGAAGATCGATCGGGGGGGCTCGGCATTCAGTACTTC.

The DNA of the CDR3 is TGTGCCACCAGCAGAGATACAGAAGACTATGGCTACACCTTC. Translating gives CATSRDTEDYGYTF. J is TRBJ1-2 and V is TRBV15; D not certain. V lost 0 bases and J lost 3, with 8 bases in between. The CDR3 is 14 amino acids. Germline V lookup: CDR1 LNHNV, CDR2 YYDKDF (reference sequence). Drawing the rest from reference TRBV15 and TRBJ1-2, the complete variable domain is DAMVIQNPRYQVTQFGKPVTLSCSQTLNHNVMYWYQQKSSQAPKLLFHYYDKDFNNEADTPDNFQSRRPNTSFCFLDIRSPGLGDTAMYLCATSRDTEDYGYTFGSGTRLTVV.

The gene calls are TRBV25-1 and TRBJ1-2; D is perhaps TRBD1 (5 bases). Trimming removed 1 base at V and 3 bases at J, with 9 bases between. CDR1 is MGHDK and CDR2 is SYGVNS in the germline V gene. This CDR3 has 14 residues. The CDR3 DNA reads TGTGCCAGCAGTGAATTTGGAGGGGACTATGGCTACACCTTC. It translates to CASSEFGGDYGYTF.

The rearrangement joins TRBV5-1 to TRBJ1-1; D is ambiguous. Germline CDR1 is SGHRS and CDR2 is YFSETQ. V lost 4 bases and J lost 6, with 25 bases in between. This CDR3 contains 17 residues. The CDR3 DNA is TGCGCCAGCAGCCGCGAGAGCGACTCGCGCAAAGGAGCTGAAGCTTTCTTT. As protein: CASSRESDSRKGAEAFF.

The V call is TRBV19, the J call TRBJ2-2; the D gene is possibly TRBD2 (5 bases). CDR1 and CDR2 from the germline V gene are LNHDA and SQIVND (reference sequence). This CDR3 is 15 amino acids long. Trimming shortened V by 10 bases and J by 4 bases, and 19 bases separated the two germline ends. This CDR3 is CATQRATDPTGELFF. The CDR3, as DNA: TGTGCCACCCAGAGGGCCACAGACCCCACCGGGGAGCTGTTTTTT.

The chain joins TRBV30 to TRBJ2-7, with 10 bases that match TRBD1. Germline CDR1 is GTSNPN and CDR2 is SVGIG (reference sequence). V lost 7 bases to trimming and J lost 9 bases; unmatched junction nucleotides: 18. This CDR3 contains 15 residues. This CDR3 is CAFSRDRGTGLPQYF. In nucleotides, the CDR3 is TGTGCCTTCTCCCGGGACAGGGGAACGGGTCTCCCGCAGTACTTC.

The CDR3 here is CSVEGIRGTEAFF. The CDR3 coding sequence is TGCAGCGTTGAAGGTATCAGGGGAACTGAAGCTTTCTTT. The V and J genes are TRBV29-1 and TRBJ1-1; weak D call: TRBD1 (6 bases). Trimming cost V 1 base and J 5 bases, with 11 bases left between them. Germline lookup yields CDR1 SQVTM and CDR2 ANQGSEA. The CDR3 spans 13 residues.

V gene TRBV11-3 combines with J gene TRBJ2-3, with TRBD2 matching over 8 bases. CDR1 is SGHNT, CDR2 YENEEA, per germline. The junction had 9 bases not matched to a gene; V was cut back by 4 bases and J by 3 bases. The CDR3 spans 16 residues. As DNA, the CDR3 is TGTGCCAGCAGCTGGGGCGTAGCGGGGTCAACAGATACGCAGTATTTT. This sequence encodes CASSWGVAGSTDTQYF. Together with reference TRBV11-3 and TRBJ2-3, the CDR3 gives the full variable domain: EAGVVQSPRYKIIEKKQPVAFWCNPISGHNTLYWYLQNLGQGPELLIRYENEEAVDDSQLPKDRFSAERLKGVDSTLKIQPAELGDSAVYLCASSWGVAGSTDTQYFGPGTRLTVL.

The chain couples TRBV5-5 to TRBJ1-1, with 9 bases that match TRBD1. The CDR3 sequence is 15 residues long. V lost 6 bases to trimming and J lost 6 bases; unmatched junction nucleotides: 12. CDR1 is SGHKS, CDR2 YYEKEE, per germline (reference sequence). CDR3 bases: TGTGCCAGCAACCTAGCAGGACAGGGGCGACCTGAAGCTTTCTTT. This sequence encodes CASNLAGQGRPEAFF. The full variable domain, with the rest looked up from reference TRBV5-5 and TRBJ1-1, is DAGVTQSPTHLIKTRGQQVTLRCSPISGHKSVSWYQQVLGQGPQFIFQYYEKEERGRGNFPDRFSARQFPNYSSELNVNALLLGDSALYLCASNLAGQGRPEAFFGQGTRLTVV.

The chain links TRBV3-1 (or the pseudogene TRBV3-2) to TRBJ2-7, with D tentatively TRBD1 (6 bases). The CDR3 consists of 15 residues. Germline CDR1 LGHDT, CDR2 YNNKEL (reference sequence). Trimming took 2 bases from V and 3 from J, leaving 14 bases between them. The DNA for the CDR3 is TGTGCCAGCAGCCAACTACCGGGACAACTCTACGAGCAGTACTTC. Translating gives CASSQLPGQLYEQYF.

Points on this clone: Other DNA sequences within the sample encode an identical CDR3. This rearrangement joins TRBV19 to TRBJ1-1, with a tentative D call TRBD1 (5 bases). The V gene's germline CDR1 is LNHDA and CDR2 SQIVND (reference sequence). This CDR3 comprises 13 residues. V shed 4 bases and J shed 2 bases, with 8 bases lying between them. The CDR3 DNA follows: TGTGCCAGTAGTAAGGGGCATAACACTGAAGCTTTCTTT. This encodes CASSKGHNTEAFF.

This chain links TRBV7-8 with TRBJ2-1; a weak D match, TRBD1 (9 bases). Per germline, CDR1 SGHVS and CDR2 FQNEAQ. V was clipped by 3 bases and J by 1 base, with 16 bases between them. The CDR3 runs 17 residues. This CDR3 reads CASSLAGGQGSYNEQFF. CDR3 DNA sequence: TGTGCCAGCAGCTTGGCGGGGGGACAGGGTTCCTACAATGAGCAGTTCTTC.

The chain links TRBV9 to TRBJ2-1, with TRBD2 identical over 8 bases. The germline CDR1 and CDR2 sequences are SGDLS and YYNGEE. V was clipped by 0 bases and J by 7 bases; unmatched bases: 12. CDR3 length equals 17 residues. CDR3 loop: CASSVVDGGAWENEQFF. The CDR3 DNA follows: TGTGCCAGCAGCGTAGTGGACGGGGGGGCCTGGGAGAATGAGCAGTTCTTC.

This clone was detected a few times. This chain joins TRBV5-5 and TRBJ2-6; D is uncertain. Trimming shortened V by 7 bases and J by 2 bases, and 7 bases separated the two germline ends. In germline, CDR1 is SGHKS, CDR2 YYEKEE (reference sequence). The CDR3 has 13 amino acids. For the CDR3, the DNA is TGTGCCAGCCGTAGCACTGGGGCCAACGTCCTGACTTTC. Amino acids: CASRSTGANVLTF. Full variable domain (remainder filled in from reference TRBV5-5 and TRBJ2-6): DAGVTQSPTHLIKTRGQQVTLRCSPISGHKSVSWYQQVLGQGPQFIFQYYEKEERGRGNFPDRFSARQFPNYSSELNVNALLLGDSALYLCASRSTGANVLTFGAGSRLTVL.

The rearrangement joins TRBV27 to TRBJ2-5; 7 bases map to TRBD1. The germline V gene encodes CDR1 MNHEY and CDR2 SMNVEV (reference sequence). This CDR3 comprises 13 residues. Trimming cost V 7 bases and J 4 bases; bases outside gene matches: 6. The CDR3 reads CASTRTGGETQYF. In DNA form, the CDR3 reads TGTGCCAGCACCAGGACAGGTGGAGAGACCCAGTACTTC.

The chain is built from TRBV14 and TRBJ1-6, with D possibly TRBD1 on 5 matching bases. Deletions cut 1 base from V and 1 base from J, with 11 bases between. Per the germline V gene, CDR1 is SGHDN and CDR2 is FVKESK. The CDR3 spans 17 residues. The CDR3 region is CASSQGVGGSYNSPLHF. DNA for the CDR3: TGTGCCAGCAGCCAAGGAGTGGGGGGGTCCTATAATTCACCCCTCCACTTT.

This clone was observed a few times. The J gene is TRBJ2-5, the V gene TRBV7-8; 8 bases fit TRBD2. The V segment lost 3 bases and the J segment 2 bases; nucleotides outside the gene matches: 2. Germline-derived CDR1 and CDR2 are SGHVS and FQNEAQ. The CDR3 spans 14 residues. CDR3 residues: CASSLREVQETQYF. DNA for the CDR3: TGTGCCAGCAGCTTGCGGGAGGTACAAGAGACCCAGTACTTC.

This clone was picked up one time. The V gene is TRBV4-2, the J gene TRBJ1-2; D might be TRBD1 (6 bases). This CDR3 has 15 residues. The germline gives CDR1 LGHNA, CDR2 YNFKEQ. Trimming shortened V by 4 bases and J by 3 bases, and 15 bases separated the two germline ends. The CDR3 region has the DNA TGTGCCAGCAGCCCCGCCGACAGGTTGGACTATGGCTACACCTTC. Protein product: CASSPADRLDYGYTF.

The CDR3 sequence: CASSLMTSGGGGEQYF. CDR3 bases: TGTGCCAGCAGTTTAATGACTAGCGGGGGGGGCGGCGAGCAGTACTTC. The rearrangement links TRBV27 to TRBJ2-7, with 14 nucleotides matching TRBD2. J was trimmed by 6 bases and V by 2 bases; bases with no gene match: 6. This CDR3 is 16 amino acids long. Per germline, CDR1 MNHEY and CDR2 SMNVEV (reference sequence).

The CDR3 coding sequence is TGTGCCAGCAGGCACAGGGGGCTTAACTATGGCTACACCTTC. It translates to CASRHRGLNYGYTF. This rearrangement joins TRBV6-5 to TRBJ1-2; TRBD1 agrees at 9 bases. CDR1 MNHEY and CDR2 SVGAGI come from the germline V gene. Trimming cost V 6 bases and J 1 base; bases outside gene matches: 3. The CDR3 sequence is 14 residues long.

V gene TRBV7-2 combines with J gene TRBJ2-1, with D possibly TRBD2 on 6 matching bases. The CDR3 is 14 amino acids. CDR1 and CDR2 from the germline V gene are SGHTA and FQGNSA. Trimming removed 5 bases from V and 8 bases from J, with 16 bases in between. The CDR3 DNA reads TGTGCCAGCAGCAAGCAAGCCTGGGGGGATGAGCAGTTCTTC. Residues: CASSKQAWGDEQFF.

V is TRBV7-8 and J is TRBJ2-5; D gene ambiguous. There are 16 residues in the CDR3. The germline gives CDR1 SGHVS, CDR2 FQNEAQ. V gave up 1 base and J gave up 0 bases, with 12 bases separating them. CDR3 protein: CASSLEWRQYQETQYF. CDR3 sequence (DNA): TGTGCCAGCAGCTTAGAGTGGCGGCAATACCAAGAGACCCAGTACTTC.